A selection of T cell receptor beta chains follows, all from one sample in a study of shared clonotypes between healthy human individuals. Measured with immunoSEQ multiplex PCR; TCRdb has only the in-frame clones, and not every one. The data contain some 470,000 clones, 70% to 80% of them seen just once; the ten biggest clones take up under 15%. The sample consisted of PBMCs. The receptor source for this set is a woman in her forties in good health. Some clones in this sample may be carry-over from other donors' samples. The CDR3 runs from the conserved cysteine through the conserved F or W. Each record gives: J gene, CDR3 length, clone size, D gene, V gene, CDR3 protein, CDR3 DNA. D genes are given only for firm matches. Expanded clones get a size class; other rows say once, few or many, or leave the size out.

J gene: TRBJ2-3; CDR3 length: 15; clone size: few; D gene: -; V gene: TRBV15; CDR3 protein: CATSRGRGSTDTQYF; CDR3 DNA: TGTGCCACCAGCAGAGGCAGGGGAAGCACAGATACGCAGTATTTT
J gene: TRBJ2-5; CDR3 length: 12; clone size: -; D gene: -; V gene: TRBV28; CDR3 protein: CASSVIGETQYF; CDR3 DNA: TGTGCCAGCAGTGTGATAGGGGAGACCCAGTACTTC
J gene: TRBJ1-5; CDR3 length: 12; clone size: -; D gene: -; V gene: TRBV2; CDR3 protein: CASSPGNQPQHF; CDR3 DNA: TGTGCCAGCAGTCCTGGGAATCAGCCCCAGCATTTT
J gene: TRBJ2-7; CDR3 length: 16; clone size: -; D gene: TRBD2; V gene: TRBV7-9; CDR3 protein: CASSLVGGRSSYEQYF; CDR3 DNA: TGTGCCAGCAGCTTAGTGGGCGGGAGGTCCTCCTACGAGCAGTACTTC
J gene: TRBJ2-5; CDR3 length: 15; clone size: -; D gene: TRBD1; V gene: TRBV7-7; CDR3 protein: CASSPRQGSGETQYF; CDR3 DNA: TGTGCCAGCAGCCCTAGACAGGGGTCAGGAGAGACCCAGTACTTC
J gene: TRBJ2-1; CDR3 length: 15; clone size: -; D gene: -; V gene: TRBV27; CDR3 protein: CASSYGGGSYNEQFF; CDR3 DNA: TGTGCCAGCAGCTACGGTGGCGGGTCTTACAATGAGCAGTTCTTC
J gene: TRBJ2-7; CDR3 length: 12; clone size: -; D gene: -; V gene: TRBV21-1; CDR3 protein: CASSKADSEQYF; CDR3 DNA: TGTGCCAGCAGCAAAGCAGATTCCGAGCAGTACTTC
J gene: TRBJ2-7; CDR3 length: 15; clone size: -; D gene: -; V gene: TRBV5-5; CDR3 protein: CASSPEAGRAYEQYF; CDR3 DNA: TGTGCCAGCAGCCCGGAGGCGGGCAGAGCCTACGAGCAGTACTTC
J gene: TRBJ2-7; CDR3 length: 13; clone size: -; D gene: -; V gene: TRBV27; CDR3 protein: CASSLPPLYEQYF; CDR3 DNA: TGTGCCAGCAGTTTACCTCCCCTCTACGAGCAGTACTTC
J gene: TRBJ2-1; CDR3 length: 17; clone size: -; D gene: -; V gene: TRBV4-3; CDR3 protein: CASSQDLGASSYNEQFF; CDR3 DNA: TGCGCCAGCAGCCAAGACCTTGGGGCAAGCTCCTACAATGAGCAGTTCTTC
J gene: TRBJ1-3; CDR3 length: 15; clone size: -; D gene: TRBD1; V gene: TRBV9; CDR3 protein: CASSVEGARGNTIYF; CDR3 DNA: TGTGCCAGCAGCGTTGAGGGGGCGCGGGGAAACACCATATATTTT
J gene: TRBJ1-2; CDR3 length: 14; clone size: -; D gene: -; V gene: TRBV15; CDR3 protein: CATSRVPHREVDTF; CDR3 DNA: TGTGCCACCAGCAGAGTTCCGCACAGGGAAGTTGACACCTTC
J gene: TRBJ2-5; CDR3 length: 16; clone size: -; D gene: TRBD2; V gene: TRBV5-1; CDR3 protein: CASSWGAGGPEETQYF; CDR3 DNA: TGCGCCAGCAGCTGGGGGGCGGGAGGGCCCGAAGAGACCCAGTACTTC
J gene: TRBJ2-7; CDR3 length: 14; clone size: -; D gene: -; V gene: TRBV19; CDR3 protein: CASSPLVGSYEQYF; CDR3 DNA: TGTGCCAGTAGCCCTCTGGTGGGCTCCTACGAGCAGTACTTC
J gene: TRBJ2-3; CDR3 length: 17; clone size: -; D gene: TRBD2; V gene: TRBV27; CDR3 protein: CASSLRRLAGGPDTQYF; CDR3 DNA: TGTGCCAGCAGTTTACGTCGACTAGCGGGAGGGCCAGATACGCAGTATTTT
J gene: TRBJ2-2; CDR3 length: 14; clone size: few; D gene: -; V gene: TRBV2; CDR3 protein: CASTSGAGTGELFF; CDR3 DNA: TGTGCCAGCACCTCTGGGGCGGGAACCGGGGAGCTGTTTTTT
J gene: TRBJ2-2; CDR3 length: 16; clone size: -; D gene: -; V gene: TRBV28; CDR3 protein: CASSPYRGGNTGELFF; CDR3 DNA: TGTGCCAGCAGTCCCTACAGGGGGGGGAACACCGGGGAGCTGTTTTTT
J gene: TRBJ2-7; CDR3 length: 13; clone size: -; D gene: -; V gene: TRBV4-3; CDR3 protein: CASSQGTFYEQYF; CDR3 DNA: TGCGCCAGCAGCCAAGGAACGTTCTACGAGCAGTACTTC
J gene: TRBJ2-1; CDR3 length: 16; clone size: -; D gene: TRBD2; V gene: TRBV5-1; CDR3 protein: CASSLLPSGSYNEQFF; CDR3 DNA: TGCGCCAGCAGCTTGTTGCCTAGCGGATCCTACAATGAGCAGTTCTTC
J gene: TRBJ2-1; CDR3 length: 15; clone size: once; D gene: TRBD2; V gene: TRBV7-3; CDR3 protein: CASSLTAGGYNEQFF; CDR3 DNA: TGTGCCAGCAGCCTTACCGCGGGAGGTTACAATGAGCAGTTCTTC
J gene: TRBJ1-1; CDR3 length: 13; clone size: few; D gene: -; V gene: TRBV6-1; CDR3 protein: CASNAAWKTEAFF; CDR3 DNA: TGTGCCAGCAATGCGGCGTGGAAGACTGAAGCTTTCTTT
J gene: TRBJ2-7; CDR3 length: 11; clone size: -; D gene: -; V gene: TRBV6-1; CDR3 protein: CASRINYEQYF; CDR3 DNA: TGTGCCAGCAGAATCAACTACGAGCAGTACTTC
J gene: TRBJ2-1; CDR3 length: 14; clone size: few; D gene: TRBD1; V gene: TRBV30; CDR3 protein: CAAKQGGSYNEQFF; CDR3 DNA: TGTGCCGCAAAACAGGGGGGCTCCTACAATGAGCAGTTCTTC
J gene: TRBJ1-2; CDR3 length: 12; clone size: once; D gene: -; V gene: TRBV6-5; CDR3 protein: CASSQDSYGYTF; CDR3 DNA: TGTGCCAGCAGCCAGGACAGTTATGGCTACACCTTC
J gene: TRBJ2-3; CDR3 length: 15; clone size: -; D gene: -; V gene: TRBV11-2; CDR3 protein: CASSLGAGNTDTQYF; CDR3 DNA: TGTGCCAGCAGCTTAGGGGCGGGAAACACAGATACGCAGTATTTT
J gene: TRBJ2-1; CDR3 length: 11; clone size: many; D gene: -; V gene: TRBV2; CDR3 protein: CASRASNEQFF; CDR3 DNA: TGTGCCAGCAGAGCGTCGAATGAGCAGTTCTTC
J gene: TRBJ1-1; CDR3 length: 15; clone size: -; D gene: -; V gene: TRBV10-2; CDR3 protein: CASRVHGVMNTEAFF; CDR3 DNA: TGCGCCAGCAGGGTCCATGGAGTCATGAACACTGAAGCTTTCTTT
J gene: TRBJ2-1; CDR3 length: 15; clone size: -; D gene: -; V gene: TRBV5-4; CDR3 protein: CASSLGSPGLNEQFF; CDR3 DNA: TGTGCCAGCAGCTTGGGCTCCCCGGGCCTCAATGAGCAGTTCTTC
J gene: TRBJ2-7; CDR3 length: 17; clone size: -; D gene: -; V gene: TRBV14; CDR3 protein: CASSQDWRSGTTYEQYF; CDR3 DNA: TGTGCCAGCAGCCAAGATTGGCGGAGCGGGACAACCTACGAGCAGTACTTC
J gene: TRBJ1-1; CDR3 length: 14; clone size: -; D gene: -; V gene: TRBV19; CDR3 protein: CASSPSTGGTEAFF; CDR3 DNA: TGTGCCAGTAGTCCAAGTACGGGTGGGACTGAAGCTTTCTTT
J gene: TRBJ2-1; CDR3 length: 11; clone size: -; D gene: -; V gene: TRBV10-3; CDR3 protein: CAIGLYNEQFF; CDR3 DNA: TGTGCCATAGGACTCTACAATGAGCAGTTCTTC
J gene: TRBJ2-1; CDR3 length: 16; clone size: -; D gene: -; V gene: TRBV28; CDR3 protein: CASSFAGPSSYNEQFF; CDR3 DNA: TGTGCCAGCAGTTTTGCAGGTCCTAGCTCCTACAATGAGCAGTTCTTC
J gene: TRBJ1-4; CDR3 length: 12; clone size: -; D gene: -; V gene: TRBV29-1; CDR3 protein: CSAGSGNEKLFF; CDR3 DNA: TGCAGCGCGGGCAGTGGTAATGAAAAACTGTTTTTT
J gene: TRBJ2-7; CDR3 length: 16; clone size: -; D gene: -; V gene: TRBV6-5; CDR3 protein: CASSYSAWGPAYEQYF; CDR3 DNA: TGTGCCAGCAGTTACTCCGCCTGGGGGCCCGCCTACGAGCAGTACTTC
J gene: TRBJ1-1; CDR3 length: 12; clone size: -; D gene: -; V gene: TRBV19; CDR3 protein: CASSKTSTEAFF; CDR3 DNA: TGTGCCAGTAGCAAGACGAGCACTGAAGCTTTCTTT
J gene: TRBJ1-1; CDR3 length: 15; clone size: -; D gene: -; V gene: TRBV7-3; CDR3 protein: CASSARGGGNTEAFF; CDR3 DNA: TGTGCCAGCAGCGCCCGGGGAGGCGGGAACACTGAAGCTTTCTTT
J gene: TRBJ2-1; CDR3 length: 20; clone size: -; D gene: TRBD2; V gene: TRBV5-1; CDR3 protein: CASSFFPLASGRSSYNEQFF; CDR3 DNA: TGCGCCAGCAGCTTCTTTCCCCTCGCTAGCGGGAGGAGCTCCTACAATGAGCAGTTCTTC
J gene: TRBJ2-7; CDR3 length: 18; clone size: once; D gene: TRBD2; V gene: TRBV10-3; CDR3 protein: CAISARGGSGVFSYEQYF; CDR3 DNA: TGTGCCATCAGTGCCCGGGGGGGGTCCGGCGTTTTCTCCTACGAGCAGTACTTC
J gene: TRBJ2-7; CDR3 length: 14; clone size: -; D gene: TRBD1; V gene: TRBV27; CDR3 protein: CASSKGQGRYEQYF; CDR3 DNA: TGTGCCAGCAGTAAAGGACAGGGTCGCTACGAGCAGTACTTC
J gene: TRBJ2-1; CDR3 length: 14; clone size: -; D gene: -; V gene: TRBV2; CDR3 protein: CASSPDSTYNEQFF; CDR3 DNA: TGTGCCAGCAGCCCAGACAGCACCTACAATGAGCAGTTCTTC
J gene: TRBJ1-5; CDR3 length: 13; clone size: -; D gene: -; V gene: TRBV23-1; CDR3 protein: CASVGGVRQPQHF; CDR3 DNA: TGCGCCAGTGTGGGTGGGGTAAGACAGCCCCAGCATTTT
J gene: TRBJ2-7; CDR3 length: 15; clone size: -; D gene: TRBD1; V gene: TRBV18; CDR3 protein: CASSASQGAGREQYF; CDR3 DNA: TGTGCCAGCTCAGCATCACAGGGGGCAGGGAGGGAGCAGTACTTC
J gene: TRBJ2-7; CDR3 length: 15; clone size: -; D gene: -; V gene: TRBV7-9; CDR3 protein: CASSFQGEAGYEQYF; CDR3 DNA: TGTGCCAGCAGCTTTCAGGGGGAAGCGGGGTACGAGCAGTACTTC
J gene: TRBJ2-5; CDR3 length: 13; clone size: once; D gene: -; V gene: TRBV18; CDR3 protein: CASSSTAGETQYF; CDR3 DNA: TGTGCCAGCTCATCCACAGCTGGTGAGACCCAGTACTTC
J gene: TRBJ2-1; CDR3 length: 16; clone size: once; D gene: -; V gene: TRBV5-1; CDR3 protein: CASSLTGDKSYNEQFF; CDR3 DNA: TGCGCCAGCAGCTTGACGGGAGACAAATCCTACAATGAGCAGTTCTTC
J gene: TRBJ2-5; CDR3 length: 14; clone size: -; D gene: -; V gene: TRBV9; CDR3 protein: CASSVDGNWKTQYF; CDR3 DNA: TGTGCCAGCAGCGTAGATGGGAATTGGAAGACCCAGTACTTC
J gene: TRBJ1-1; CDR3 length: 11; clone size: few; D gene: -; V gene: TRBV30; CDR3 protein: CAWSKGTEAFF; CDR3 DNA: TGTGCCTGGAGTAAGGGAACTGAAGCTTTCTTT
J gene: TRBJ1-1; CDR3 length: 13; clone size: -; D gene: -; V gene: TRBV30; CDR3 protein: CAWSVSLDTEAFF; CDR3 DNA: TGTGCCTGGAGTGTAAGTCTAGACACTGAAGCTTTCTTT
J gene: TRBJ2-7; CDR3 length: 15; clone size: -; D gene: TRBD2; V gene: TRBV7-2; CDR3 protein: CASSASSGSSYEQYF; CDR3 DNA: TGTGCCAGCAGCGCTTCTAGCGGGAGTTCCTACGAGCAGTACTTC
J gene: TRBJ2-2; CDR3 length: 13; clone size: once; D gene: TRBD2; V gene: TRBV18; CDR3 protein: CASSPGGTGELFF; CDR3 DNA: TGTGCCAGCTCACCGGGAGGGACCGGGGAGCTGTTTTTT